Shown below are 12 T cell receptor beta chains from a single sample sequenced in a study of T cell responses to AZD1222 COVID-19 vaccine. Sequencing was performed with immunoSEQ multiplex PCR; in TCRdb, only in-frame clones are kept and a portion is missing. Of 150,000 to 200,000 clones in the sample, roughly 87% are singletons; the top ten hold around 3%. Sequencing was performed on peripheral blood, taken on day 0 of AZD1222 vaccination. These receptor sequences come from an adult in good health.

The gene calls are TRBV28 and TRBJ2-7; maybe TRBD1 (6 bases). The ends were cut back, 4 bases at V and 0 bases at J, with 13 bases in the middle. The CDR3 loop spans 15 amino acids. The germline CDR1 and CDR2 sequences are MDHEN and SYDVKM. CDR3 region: CASSSGATHSYEQYF. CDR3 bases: TGTGCCAGCAGTTCAGGGGCCACCCACTCCTACGAGCAGTACTTC.

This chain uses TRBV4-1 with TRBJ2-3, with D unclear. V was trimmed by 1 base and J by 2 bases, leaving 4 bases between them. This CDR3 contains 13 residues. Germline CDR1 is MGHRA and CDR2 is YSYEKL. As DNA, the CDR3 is TGCGCCAGCAGCCAAGTGAACACAGATACGCAGTATTTT. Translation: CASSQVNTDTQYF.

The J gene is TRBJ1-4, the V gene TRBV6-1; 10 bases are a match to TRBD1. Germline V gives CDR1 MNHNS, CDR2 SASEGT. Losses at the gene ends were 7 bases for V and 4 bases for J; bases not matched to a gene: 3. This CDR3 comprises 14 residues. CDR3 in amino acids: CASTRDRGNEKLFF. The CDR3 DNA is TGTGCCAGCACTAGGGACAGGGGTAATGAAAAACTGTTTTTT.

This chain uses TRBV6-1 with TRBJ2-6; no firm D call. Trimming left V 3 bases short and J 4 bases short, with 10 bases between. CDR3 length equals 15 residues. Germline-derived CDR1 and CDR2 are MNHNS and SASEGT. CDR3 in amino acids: CASSEAFSGANVLTF. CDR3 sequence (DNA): TGTGCCAGCAGTGAGGCGTTCTCGGGGGCCAACGTCCTGACTTTC.

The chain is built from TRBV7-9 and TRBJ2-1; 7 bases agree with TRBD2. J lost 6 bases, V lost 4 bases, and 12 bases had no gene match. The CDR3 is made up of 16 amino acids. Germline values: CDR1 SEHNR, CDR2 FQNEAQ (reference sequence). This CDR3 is CASSSGPSGGGNEQFF. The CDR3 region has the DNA TGTGCCAGCAGCTCGGGACCATCTGGGGGGGGCAATGAGCAGTTCTTC.

In nucleotides, the CDR3 is TGTGCCAGCAGTGAAGCGCAGATGACCAATTCACCCCTCCACTTT. Translation gives CASSEAQMTNSPLHF. The V gene is TRBV2, the J gene TRBJ1-6, with D hard to call. V lost 0 bases and J 7 bases, leaving 10 bases between the germline ends. The CDR3 spans 15 residues. Germline assignment: CDR1 SNHLY and CDR2 FYNNEI.

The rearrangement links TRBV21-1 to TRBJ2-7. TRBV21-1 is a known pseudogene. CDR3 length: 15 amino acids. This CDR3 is CASSKVREFHNEQYF. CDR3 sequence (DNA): TGTGCCAGCAGCAAAGTTCGAGAATTTCACAACGAGCAGTACTTC.

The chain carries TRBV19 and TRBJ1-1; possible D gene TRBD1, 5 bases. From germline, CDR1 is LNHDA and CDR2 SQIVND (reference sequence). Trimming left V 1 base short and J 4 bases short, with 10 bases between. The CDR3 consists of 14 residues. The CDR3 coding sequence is TGTGCCAGTAGTATAGGGGGCGAGGGCACTGAAGCTTTCTTT. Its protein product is CASSIGGEGTEAFF.

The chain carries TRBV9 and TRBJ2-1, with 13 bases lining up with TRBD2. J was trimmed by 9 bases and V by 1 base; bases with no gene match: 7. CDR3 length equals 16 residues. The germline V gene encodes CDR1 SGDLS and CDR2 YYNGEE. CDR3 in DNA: TGTGCCAGCAGCGTAATGGGGGGACTAGCGGGAATTGAGCAGTTCTTC. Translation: CASSVMGGLAGIEQFF. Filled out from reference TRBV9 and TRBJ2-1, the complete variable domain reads DSGVTQTPKHLITATGQRVTLRCSPRSGDLSVYWYQQSLDQGLQFLIQYYNGEERAKGNILERFSAQQFPDLHSELNLSSLELGDSALYFCASSVMGGLAGIEQFFGPGTRLTVL.

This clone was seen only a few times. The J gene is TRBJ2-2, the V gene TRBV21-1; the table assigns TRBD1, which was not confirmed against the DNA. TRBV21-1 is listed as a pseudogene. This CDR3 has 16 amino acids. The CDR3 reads CASSLPGQENTGELFF. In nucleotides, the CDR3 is TGTGCCAGCAGTCTCCCGGGACAGGAGAACACCGGGGAGCTGTTTTTT.

For the CDR3, the DNA is TGTGCCAGCAGCTTAGGACAGGCTTATAATTCACCCCTCCACTTT. Its protein is CASSLGQAYNSPLHF. J is TRBJ1-6 and V is TRBV7-2; a possible D gene is TRBD1 (6 bases). The CDR3 covers 15 residues. V lost 1 base and J 4 bases, leaving 8 bases between the germline ends. Germline values: CDR1 SGHTA, CDR2 FQGNSA. Based on the CDR3 plus reference TRBV7-2 and TRBJ1-6, the full variable domain is GAGVSQSPSNKVTEKGKDVELRCDPISGHTALYWYRQSLGQGLEFLIYFQGNSAPDKSGLPSDRFSAERTGGSVSTLTIQRTQQEDSAVYLCASSLGQAYNSPLHFGNGTRLTVT.

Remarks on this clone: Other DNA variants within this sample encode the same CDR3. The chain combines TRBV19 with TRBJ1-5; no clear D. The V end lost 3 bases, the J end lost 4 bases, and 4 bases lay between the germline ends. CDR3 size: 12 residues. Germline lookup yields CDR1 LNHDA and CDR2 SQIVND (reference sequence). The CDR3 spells CASSIPNQPQHF. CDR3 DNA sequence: TGTGCCAGTAGTATTCCTAATCAGCCCCAGCATTTT.